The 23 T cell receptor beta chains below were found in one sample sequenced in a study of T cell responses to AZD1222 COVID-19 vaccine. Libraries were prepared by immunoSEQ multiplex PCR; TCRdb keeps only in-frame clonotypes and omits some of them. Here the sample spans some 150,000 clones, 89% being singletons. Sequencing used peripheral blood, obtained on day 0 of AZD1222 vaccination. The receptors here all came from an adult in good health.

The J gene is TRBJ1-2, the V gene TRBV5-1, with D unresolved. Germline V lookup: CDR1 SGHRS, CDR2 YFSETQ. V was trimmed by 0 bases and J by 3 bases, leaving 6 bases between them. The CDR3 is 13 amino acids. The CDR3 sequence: CASSLDSYYGYTF. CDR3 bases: TGCGCCAGCAGCTTGGACTCTTACTATGGCTACACCTTC.

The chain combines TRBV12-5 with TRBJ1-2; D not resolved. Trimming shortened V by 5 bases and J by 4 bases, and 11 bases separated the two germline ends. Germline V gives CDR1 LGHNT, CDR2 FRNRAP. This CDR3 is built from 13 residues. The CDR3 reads CASGAGVPYGYTF. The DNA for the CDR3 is TGTGCTAGTGGTGCTGGGGTTCCCTATGGCTACACCTTC.

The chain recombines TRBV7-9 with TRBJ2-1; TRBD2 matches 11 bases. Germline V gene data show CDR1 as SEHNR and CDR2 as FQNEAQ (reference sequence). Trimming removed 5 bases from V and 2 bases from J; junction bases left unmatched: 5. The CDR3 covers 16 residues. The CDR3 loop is CASSATSGNPYNEQFF. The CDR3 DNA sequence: TGTGCCAGCAGCGCGACTAGCGGGAATCCCTACAATGAGCAGTTCTTC.

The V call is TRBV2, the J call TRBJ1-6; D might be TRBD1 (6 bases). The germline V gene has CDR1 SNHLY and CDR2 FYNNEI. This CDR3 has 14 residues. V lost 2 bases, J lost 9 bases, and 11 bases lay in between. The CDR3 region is CASSERGAPSPLHF. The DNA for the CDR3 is TGTGCCAGCAGTGAAAGGGGGGCTCCTTCACCCCTCCACTTT.

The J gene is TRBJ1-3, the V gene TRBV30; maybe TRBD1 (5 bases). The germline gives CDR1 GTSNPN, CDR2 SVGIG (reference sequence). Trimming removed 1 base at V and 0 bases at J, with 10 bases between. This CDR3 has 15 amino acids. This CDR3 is CAWSGQLGSGNTIYF. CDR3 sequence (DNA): TGTGCCTGGAGTGGACAGCTTGGCTCTGGAAACACCATATATTTT.

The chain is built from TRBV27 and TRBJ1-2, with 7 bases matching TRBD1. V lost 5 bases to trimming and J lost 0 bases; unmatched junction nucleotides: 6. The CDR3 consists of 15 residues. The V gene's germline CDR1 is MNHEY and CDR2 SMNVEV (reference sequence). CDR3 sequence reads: CASSPRDSPNYGYTF. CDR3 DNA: TGTGCCAGCAGTCCCCGGGACAGCCCTAACTATGGCTACACCTTC.

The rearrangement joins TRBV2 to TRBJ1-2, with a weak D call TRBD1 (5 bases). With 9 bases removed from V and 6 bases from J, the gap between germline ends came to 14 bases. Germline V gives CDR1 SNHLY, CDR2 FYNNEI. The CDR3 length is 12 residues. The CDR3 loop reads CARKDKKNGYTF. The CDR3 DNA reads TGTGCCAGGAAGGACAAGAAGAATGGCTACACCTTC.

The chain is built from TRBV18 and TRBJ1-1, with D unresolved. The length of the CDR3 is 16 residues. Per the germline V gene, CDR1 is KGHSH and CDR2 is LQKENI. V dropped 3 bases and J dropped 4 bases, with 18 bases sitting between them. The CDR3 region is CASSPRRLYGATEAFF. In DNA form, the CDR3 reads TGTGCCAGCTCACCCCGCAGACTCTACGGTGCCACTGAAGCTTTCTTT.

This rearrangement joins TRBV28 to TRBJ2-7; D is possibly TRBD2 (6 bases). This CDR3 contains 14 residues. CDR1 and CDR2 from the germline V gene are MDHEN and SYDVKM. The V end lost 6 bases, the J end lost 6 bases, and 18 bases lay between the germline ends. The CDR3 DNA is TGTGCCAGCAGAAACGGCGGGACGGTCTTCGAGCAGTACTTC. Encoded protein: CASRNGGTVFEQYF.

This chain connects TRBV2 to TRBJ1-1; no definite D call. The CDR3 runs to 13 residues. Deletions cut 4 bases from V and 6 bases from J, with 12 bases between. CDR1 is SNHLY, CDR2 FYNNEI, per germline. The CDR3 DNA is TGTGCCAGCAGTGTGATGGAGATCGCTGAAGCTTTCTTT. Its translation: CASSVMEIAEAFF.

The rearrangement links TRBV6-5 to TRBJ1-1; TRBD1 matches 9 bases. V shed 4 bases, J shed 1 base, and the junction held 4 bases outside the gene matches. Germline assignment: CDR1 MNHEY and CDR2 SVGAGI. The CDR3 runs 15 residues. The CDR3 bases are TGTGCCAGCAGTTGGACGGGACAGGGGAACACTGAAGCTTTCTTT. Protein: CASSWTGQGNTEAFF.

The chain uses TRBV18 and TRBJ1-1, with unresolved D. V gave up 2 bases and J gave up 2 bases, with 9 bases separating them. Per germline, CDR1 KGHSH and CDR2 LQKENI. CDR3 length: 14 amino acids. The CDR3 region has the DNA TGTGCCAGCTCACCAGCCATGGGAAACACTGAAGCTTTCTTT. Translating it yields CASSPAMGNTEAFF.

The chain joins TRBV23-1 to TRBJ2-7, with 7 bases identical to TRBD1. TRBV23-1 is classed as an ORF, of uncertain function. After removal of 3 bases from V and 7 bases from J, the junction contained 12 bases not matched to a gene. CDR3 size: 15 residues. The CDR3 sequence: CASSHPTGVPSEQYF. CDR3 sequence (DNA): TGCGCCAGCAGTCATCCTACAGGGGTACCCTCTGAGCAGTACTTC.

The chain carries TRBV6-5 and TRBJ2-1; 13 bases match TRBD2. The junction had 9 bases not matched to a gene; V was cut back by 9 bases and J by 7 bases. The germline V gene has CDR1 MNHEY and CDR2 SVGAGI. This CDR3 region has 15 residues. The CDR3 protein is CASFLGTSGKNEQFF. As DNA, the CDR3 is TGTGCCAGTTTCCTCGGGACTAGCGGGAAGAATGAGCAGTTCTTC.

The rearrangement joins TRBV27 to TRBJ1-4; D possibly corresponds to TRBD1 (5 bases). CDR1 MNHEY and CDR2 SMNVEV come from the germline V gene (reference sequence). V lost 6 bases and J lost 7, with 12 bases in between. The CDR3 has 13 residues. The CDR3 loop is CASSPERGEKLFF. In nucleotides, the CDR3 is TGTGCCAGCAGCCCCGAGAGGGGTGAAAAACTGTTTTTT.

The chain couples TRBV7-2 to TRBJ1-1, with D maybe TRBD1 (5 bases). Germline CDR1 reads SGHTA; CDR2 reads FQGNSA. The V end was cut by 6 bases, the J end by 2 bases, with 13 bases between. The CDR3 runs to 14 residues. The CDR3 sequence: CASSPLGGNTEAFF. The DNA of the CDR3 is TGTGCCAGCAGTCCCCTGGGGGGAAACACTGAAGCTTTCTTT.

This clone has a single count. CDR3 protein: CASSAGTSGTGELFF. The CDR3 region has the DNA TGTGCCAGCAGCGCCGGGACTAGCGGTACCGGGGAGCTGTTTTTT. The genes are TRBV7-9 and TRBJ2-2; 11 bases are a match to TRBD2. With 5 bases clipped from V and 5 bases from J, the junction kept 4 bases outside the gene matches. The V gene's germline CDR1 is SEHNR and CDR2 FQNEAQ (reference sequence). CDR3 size: 15 residues.

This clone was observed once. The CDR3 nucleotides are TGTGCCAGCAGTCTACCTCAGGGGGCGGGGACTGAAGCTTTCTTT. This gives the protein CASSLPQGAGTEAFF. V usage is TRBV28 and J usage is TRBJ1-1, with TRBD1 matching 8 bases. CDR1 is MDHEN and CDR2 is SYDVKM in the germline V gene. This CDR3 has 15 amino acids. V dropped 5 bases and J dropped 5; count of bases not matched to a gene: 10.

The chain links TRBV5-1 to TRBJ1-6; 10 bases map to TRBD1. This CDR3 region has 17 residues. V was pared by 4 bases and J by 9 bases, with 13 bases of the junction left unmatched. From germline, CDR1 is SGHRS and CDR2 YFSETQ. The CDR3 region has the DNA TGCGCCAGCAGCCTCCGGGACAGGGGAGGCCTGGGTTCACCCCTCCACTTT. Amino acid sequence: CASSLRDRGGLGSPLHF. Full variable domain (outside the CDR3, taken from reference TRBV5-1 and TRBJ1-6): KAGVTQTPRYLIKTRGQQVTLSCSPISGHRSVSWYQQTPGQGLQFLFEYFSETQRNKGNFPGRFSGRQFSNSRSEMNVSTLELGDSALYLCASSLRDRGGLGSPLHFGNGTRLTVT.

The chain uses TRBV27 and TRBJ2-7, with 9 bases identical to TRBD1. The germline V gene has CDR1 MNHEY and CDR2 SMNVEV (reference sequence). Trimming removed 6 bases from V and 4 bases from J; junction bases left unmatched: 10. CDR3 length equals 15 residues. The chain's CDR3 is CASSLNDRGRYEQYF. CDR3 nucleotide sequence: TGTGCCAGCAGCCTAAACGACAGGGGGAGGTACGAGCAGTACTTC.

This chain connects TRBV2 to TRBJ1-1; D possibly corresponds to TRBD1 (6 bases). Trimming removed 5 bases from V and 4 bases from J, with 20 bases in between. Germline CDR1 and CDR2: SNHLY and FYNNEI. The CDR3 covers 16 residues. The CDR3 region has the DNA TGTGCCAGCAGTAGGGACACCGCAACCCTAACCACTGAAGCTTTCTTT. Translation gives CASSRDTATLTTEAFF.

The CDR3 loop reads CASSYQAGSNQPQHF. CDR3 sequence (DNA): TGTGCCAGCAGTTACCAGGCTGGCAGCAATCAGCCCCAGCATTTT. This chain joins TRBV6-2 or TRBV6-3 and TRBJ1-5, with D unclear. Trimming shortened V by 2 bases and J by 1 base, and 9 bases separated the two germline ends. The CDR3 runs 15 residues. The germline CDR1 and CDR2 sequences are MNHEY and SVGEGT.

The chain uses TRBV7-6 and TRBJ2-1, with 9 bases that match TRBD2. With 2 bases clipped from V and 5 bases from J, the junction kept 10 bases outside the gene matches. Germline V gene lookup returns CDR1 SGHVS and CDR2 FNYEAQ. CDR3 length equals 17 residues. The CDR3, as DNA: TGTGCCAGCAGCTTAAGGAGACTAGCGGACCTTAACAATGAGCAGTTCTTC. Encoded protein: CASSLRRLADLNNEQFF.